This entry lists 18 T cell receptor beta chains sequenced from one sample in a study of blood T cell repertoires in COVID-19. Produced via immunoSEQ multiplex PCR; TCRdb's table is partial and in-frame only. The profile covers some 300,000 clones, with about nine tenths appearing a single time and more than 9% taken by the ten largest. Source material: PBMCs or T cells enriched from blood (not recorded which). The receptors were gathered from a woman in her thirties who had recovered from COVID-19.

This chain links TRBV19 with TRBJ2-7; TRBD1 matches at 9 bases. J was trimmed by 4 bases and V by 6 bases; bases with no gene match: 10. Germline V gene data show CDR1 as LNHDA and CDR2 as SQIVND (reference sequence). The CDR3 has 15 residues. This CDR3 is CASRPGQGFGYEQYF. CDR3 in DNA: TGTGCCAGTAGACCGGGACAGGGATTCGGTTACGAGCAGTACTTC.

The V call is TRBV27, the J call TRBJ2-7, with 7 nucleotides matching TRBD1. With 8 bases clipped from V and 2 bases from J, the junction kept 6 bases outside the gene matches. Looked up from germline, CDR1 is MNHEY and CDR2 is SMNVEV (reference sequence). The CDR3 extends over 13 amino acids. Here the CDR3 reads CASGNQGAYEQYF. The CDR3 region has the DNA TGTGCCAGCGGGAATCAGGGGGCCTACGAGCAGTACTTC.

The gene calls are TRBV27 and TRBJ1-4, with unresolved D. The V gene's germline CDR1 is MNHEY and CDR2 SMNVEV (reference sequence). V gave up 3 bases and J gave up 3 bases, with 14 bases separating them. The CDR3 sequence is 16 residues long. The CDR3 DNA follows: TGTGCCAGCAGTTTTTGGACCGGGAGAGCTAATGAAAAACTGTTTTTT. Amino acids: CASSFWTGRANEKLFF.

The chain couples TRBV28 to TRBJ1-3, with 7 bases matching TRBD1. With 7 bases clipped from V and 7 bases from J, the junction kept 10 bases outside the gene matches. This CDR3 region has 14 residues. Germline-derived CDR1 and CDR2 are MDHEN and SYDVKM. The CDR3 loop reads CASIRQGLGNTIYF. The CDR3 DNA follows: TGTGCCAGCATTAGACAGGGCCTTGGGAACACCATATATTTT.

The rearrangement joins TRBV9 to TRBJ2-3; tentatively, D is TRBD1 (5 bases). The germline gives CDR1 SGDLS, CDR2 YYNGEE. The germline V and J ends were trimmed by 0 bases and 2 bases, with 10 bases remaining between them. The CDR3 is 15 amino acids. CDR3 region: CASSVGGHYTDTQYF. The CDR3 DNA follows: TGTGCCAGCAGCGTAGGCGGACACTACACAGATACGCAGTATTTT.

This sequence joins TRBV18 and TRBJ1-5; perhaps TRBD1 as D (6 bases). This CDR3 has 16 residues. Germline V CDR1 and CDR2: KGHSH, LQKENI. V dropped 3 bases and J dropped 3 bases, with 15 bases sitting between them. In DNA form, the CDR3 reads TGTGCCAGCTCACCCACCCACCGGGACAACAATCAGCCCCAGCATTTT. Translating gives CASSPTHRDNNQPQHF.

The chain has TRBV7-2 and TRBJ2-7; 9 positions match TRBD2. Germline V gene lookup returns CDR1 SGHTA and CDR2 FQGNSA. V dropped 1 base and J dropped 4; count of bases not matched to a gene: 8. CDR3 size: 16 residues. Here the CDR3 DNA reads TGTGCCAGCAGCTTAGTGGCGGGAGGGAGAAGGTACGAGCAGTACTTC. It is translated as CASSLVAGGRRYEQYF.

The chain has TRBV7-2 and TRBJ1-5; D not certain. Germline V gives CDR1 SGHTA, CDR2 FQGNSA. This CDR3 region has 14 residues. V was cut by 6 bases and J by 3 bases, with 12 bases left in between. The CDR3 sequence: CASSRTANNQPQHF. DNA for the CDR3: TGTGCCAGCAGTAGAACAGCCAACAATCAGCCCCAGCATTTT. The whole variable domain, remainder taken from reference TRBV7-2 and TRBJ1-5, is GAGVSQSPSNKVTEKGKDVELRCDPISGHTALYWYRQSLGQGLEFLIYFQGNSAPDKSGLPSDRFSAERTGGSVSTLTIQRTQQEDSAVYLCASSRTANNQPQHFGDGTRLSIL.

V gene TRBV3-1 (or the pseudogene TRBV3-2) combines with J gene TRBJ1-1, with no clear D. This CDR3 is built from 16 residues. CDR1 and CDR2 (germline): LGHDT, YNNKEL (reference sequence). Trimming cost V 4 bases and J 2 bases, with 17 bases left between them. As DNA, the CDR3 is TGTGCCAGCAGCCCCGCACAGTCCCCAATAAACACTGAAGCTTTCTTT. Its translation is CASSPAQSPINTEAFF.

This chain connects TRBV7-9 to TRBJ2-1; D call uncertain. Germline V gives CDR1 SEHNR, CDR2 FQNEAQ (reference sequence). V gave up 6 bases and J gave up 4 bases, with 7 bases separating them. The CDR3 contains 12 residues. CDR3 nucleotides: TGTGCCAGCAGTTTCCCATACAATGAGCAGTTCTTC. This codes for CASSFPYNEQFF.

The J gene is TRBJ2-5, the V gene TRBV29-1, with TRBD2 as a possible D gene (5 bases). Trimming shortened V by 5 bases and J by 4 bases, and 29 bases separated the two germline ends. CDR1 and CDR2 (germline): SQVTM, ANQGSEA. CDR3 size: 18 residues. CDR3 bases: TGCAGCGTTTTAACAAGTTACCCACGGGAAGGGTCAAGAGAGACCCAGTACTTC. Protein sequence: CSVLTSYPREGSRETQYF. Full variable domain (outside the CDR3, taken from reference TRBV29-1 and TRBJ2-5): SAVISQKPSRDICQRGTSLTIQCQVDSQVTMMFWYRQQPGQSLTLIATANQGSEATYESGFVIDKFPISRPNLTFSTLTVSNMSPEDSSIYLCSVLTSYPREGSRETQYFGPGTRLLVL.

The chain couples TRBV7-9 to TRBJ2-1; TRBD2 is a possible D gene (5 bases). Germline V gene sequence: CDR1 SEHNR, CDR2 FQNEAQ (reference sequence). The V gene lost 2 bases and the J gene lost 0 bases, with 20 bases spanning the gap. The CDR3 spans 19 residues. The CDR3 here is CASSLRGLFLTSSYNEQFF. The CDR3 DNA reads as TGTGCCAGCAGCTTAAGAGGACTTTTCCTCACGAGCTCCTACAATGAGCAGTTCTTC. The full variable domain, completed using reference TRBV7-9 and TRBJ2-1, is DTGVSQNPRHKITKRGQNVTFRCDPISEHNRLYWYRQTLGQGPEFLTYFQNEAQLEKSRLLSDRFSAERPKGSFSTLEIQRTEQGDSAMYLCASSLRGLFLTSSYNEQFFGPGTRLTVL.

The chain uses TRBV2 and TRBJ2-7; 10 bases match TRBD1. The CDR3 totals 14 residues. The germline CDR1 and CDR2 sequences are SNHLY and FYNNEI. The V and J ends lost 6 bases and 4 bases, in that order; junction bases with no gene match: 6. CDR3 in amino acids: CASRGPGQGYEQYF. The CDR3 coding sequence is TGTGCCAGCAGGGGGCCGGGACAGGGGTACGAGCAGTACTTC.

The rearrangement joins TRBV5-1 to TRBJ2-1, with 10 bases identical to TRBD1. The CDR3 contains 14 residues. From germline, CDR1 is SGHRS and CDR2 YFSETQ. With 6 bases clipped from V and 9 bases from J, the junction kept 9 bases outside the gene matches. The CDR3 here is CASTEGQGLGEQFF. In DNA form, the CDR3 reads TGCGCCAGCACCGAGGGACAGGGGCTCGGTGAGCAGTTCTTC.

This clone was seen only a few times. The gene calls are TRBV14 and TRBJ2-3, with TRBD2 matching over 12 bases. The trim removed 5 bases at V and 0 bases at J, leaving 9 bases unmatched. The CDR3 consists of 18 residues. The germline CDR1 and CDR2 sequences are SGHDN and FVKESK. Written as DNA, the CDR3 is TGTGCCAGCAGCTCGCCGTTACTAGCGGGAGGAAGCACAGATACGCAGTATTTT. The encoded protein is CASSSPLLAGGSTDTQYF. Full variable domain (rest looked up from reference TRBV14 and TRBJ2-3): EAGVTQFPSHSVIEKGQTVTLRCDPISGHDNLYWYRRVMGKEIKFLLHFVKESKQDESGMPNNRFLAERTGGTYSTLKVQPAELEDSGVYFCASSSPLLAGGSTDTQYFGPGTRLTVL.

As to this clone: This specimen includes other DNA sequences encoding the same CDR3. The rearrangement uses TRBV5-1 and TRBJ1-2; unclear D gene. V lost 2 bases and J 4 bases, leaving 6 bases between the germline ends. Per the germline V gene, CDR1 is SGHRS and CDR2 is YFSETQ. The CDR3 spans 12 residues. This chain's CDR3 is CASSFSGYGYTF. As DNA, the CDR3 is TGCGCCAGCAGCTTCAGCGGCTATGGCTACACCTTC.

The chain is built from TRBV11-2 and TRBJ2-7; TRBD1 matches at 8 bases. The CDR3 covers 14 residues. Germline values: CDR1 SGHAT, CDR2 FQNNGV. V trimming: 6 bases; J trimming: 0 bases; junction bases outside the gene matches: 4. The CDR3, as DNA: TGTGCCAGCAGTATACAGGGGGGCTCCTACGAGCAGTACTTC. Amino acid sequence: CASSIQGGSYEQYF.

The J gene is TRBJ2-3, the V gene TRBV28; 16 nucleotides line up with TRBD2. Trimming removed 6 bases from V and 2 bases from J; junction bases left unmatched: 8. CDR3 length: 18 residues. Germline CDR1 and CDR2: MDHEN and SYDVKM. CDR3 residues: CASSRHGTSGRATDTQYF. The DNA of the CDR3 is TGTGCCAGCAGCCGTCATGGGACTAGCGGGAGGGCCACAGATACGCAGTATTTT.